Sequencing of this TCR beta chain was carried out in a study of regulatory T cells in long-lasting Graves disease (dated by TCRdb to about 2021). About the investigation overall: Persistent Graves' disease meant more than 5 years of antithyroid drug treatment with TSH receptor autoantibodies that stayed positive. Patients with persistent Graves' disease were compared with patients with newly diagnosed Graves' disease using TCR sequencing and RNA sequencing of peripheral blood. The study took place in China and was registered as a clinical trial. A total of about 35 samples underwent TCR sequencing, from roughly 13 patients with persistent Graves' disease and roughly 20 patients with newly diagnosed Graves' disease. On average, persistent Graves' disease patients in the clinical cohort had been on antithyroid drugs for approximately ten years. Points the paper makes about the study in general: Lower TCR Shannon entropy and fewer highly expanded clones were observed in persistent Graves' disease patients than in newly diagnosed patients, which suggested clonal expansion. The authors acknowledged the small sample size as a limitation that may reduce accuracy. Persistent disease showed preferential use of TRBV28, TRBJ1-2 and TRBJ2-5, whereas newly diagnosed disease favored TRBV20-1 and TRBJ2-1. Only peripheral blood was studied, because thyroid tissue, the primary lesion, was inaccessible. Patients with persistent disease shared more public clonotypes (over 2,500) than newly diagnosed patients did (966). Only the TCR beta chain was sequenced and analyzed.

About this clonotype: This clone's antigen is unknown. The junction and the germline gene differ at one end; a read error may be behind it.

Library preparation was by multiplex PCR. The sequencing machine was an Illumina HiSeq 4000. iRepertoire HTBI primers and Arm-PCR amplification of CDR3 regions were used to construct TCR beta libraries. PCR products were gel purified before sequencing. As for how the authors treated the data: A total of 60 to 80 TRBV and some 15 TRBJ segments were identified across samples and were used for gene usage analysis of CDR3 amino acid clonotypes. COPE and FqMerger were used to merge filtered high-quality paired reads into contigs. BLAST was used to align contigs to the IMGT TRBV, TRBD and TRBJ reference genes, and CDR3 was defined following IMGT. Clonotypes above 0.1% frequency were classified as highly expanded clones. Shannon entropy served as the measure of repertoire diversity, while the Gini coefficient captured V-J evenness. A clonotype was considered public if more than one individual shared it. In TCRdb, the public reads were trimmed at Q25 with fastp and aligned with MiXCR, with productive beta chains retained. Each entry is one CDR3 protein sequence, shown with its most common DNA and genes. TCRdb, rather than the study authors, made the V and J calls. The table for this sample lists a few hundred thousand distinct CDR3 sequences; approximately 25% of them were counted only once. 25% to 35% of the sample belongs to the ten largest clones.

The CDR3 covers 14 residues, taking in both the cysteine and the phenylalanine. Left in the record is the CDR3 DNA by itself, 42 bases read in frame from the first base. CDR1 and CDR2 are read off the germline V gene as SGHTA and FQGTGA. The time point label corresponds to: persistent/refractory GD, antithyroid drugs over 5 years with positive TRAb. For both TCR sequencing and RNA sequencing, RNA was extracted from PBMCs using TRIzol. The diagnosis of Graves' disease was made according to American Thyroid Association guidelines. Patients for the study were recruited at an endocrinology department in Xi'an, China. Each patient gave around 9.2 milliliters of peripheral blood, collected in an EDTA anticoagulant tube. PBMCs were isolated by Ficoll Paque Plus density gradient separation without further T cell sorting. RNA quality was checked with an Agilent 2100 Bioanalyzer and agarose gel, and concentration with a NanoDrop 2000.

Sequencing was performed on peripheral blood mononuclear cells (PBMCs), taken when the disease was refractory, from a patient treated with antithyroid drugs. The source of this sequence is a woman between 35 and 50 years old with Graves disease. Donor details come from another sample of the same person, matched by shared clones. The receptor chain draws on TRBV7-3 and TRBJ2-1; 8 junctional bases match TRBD1. The CDR3 corresponds to CASSLTPAGGQAIF. The sequenced DNA is TGTGCCAGCAGCTTAACACCCGCAGGGGGACAGGCGATCTTC. Outside the CDR3, residues come from the reference TRBV7-3 and TRBJ2-1 proteins, so the full variable domain is: GAGVSQTPSNKVTEKGKYVELRCDPISGHTALYWYRQSLGQGPEFLIYFQGTGAADDSGLPNDRFFAVRPEGSVSTLKIQRTERGDSAVYLCASSLTPAGGQAIFGPGTRLTVL.